This T cell receptor (beta chain) was obtained from a study of T-cell reconstitution after alpha-beta-depleted transplantation in children listed by TCRdb under 2016. Describing the broader study: Using TCR repertoire profiling, the study quantitatively followed how T-cell immune reconstitution unfolded in children after TCRalphabeta/CD19-depleted allogeneic hematopoietic cell transplantation. What the study reported, not specific to this receptor: Over subsequent months, a decline in hyperexpanded clone frequencies was noted, and after one year, T-cell counts and TCRbeta diversity were mostly ascribed to newly produced T cells. In some patients, the high TCRbeta diversity seen at day 60 was put down to recipient T cells and intrathymic progenitors that had survived conditioning. The apparently early alphabetaT-cell count recovery about two months after transplant was reportedly dependent on only several hundred rapidly expanded clones derived from non-depleted graft cells.

As concerns this clonotype: No cognate antigen has been identified for it. Nothing much larger sits one base from this clone, and base qualities are not available.

Read against the paper, the sample's treatment or condition label means: allogeneic hematopoietic cell transplantation with graft depleted of TCRalphabeta T cells and CD19 B cells. The transplant recipients were children given TCRalphabeta/CD19-depleted allogeneic hematopoietic cell grafts. V is cut by 4 bases and J by 4 bases, and the space between the germline ends is 12 bases. Inclusive of the bounding cysteine and phenylalanine, the CDR3 is 14 residues long. Just CDR3 DNA is preserved here, 42 bases in frame from base 1. Libraries were made using PCR. The sequencer was an Illumina HiSeq 2500. TCR libraries were prepared with molecular barcoding, using unique molecular identifiers to normalize TCRbeta repertoire quantification. In TCRdb, the public reads were trimmed at Q25 with fastp and aligned with MiXCR, with productive beta chains retained. CDR3 protein duplicates are merged, each entry listing the most common genes and DNA. The sample records approximately 520,000 distinct CDR3 sequences, roughly 11% of which are singletons. The ten most abundant clones make up 14% of the sample.

The sample in question was PBMCs, mostly from graft donor cells, obtained 180 days after TCRalphabeta/CD19-depleted stem cell transplant. The TCR originated in a female patient aged 2 to 10 who had a stem cell transplant for aplastic anemia, so the T cells may come from the graft donor. The chain couples TRBV12-3 or TRBV12-4 to TRBJ2-3; too little of a D gene remains to name it. The CDR3 protein: CASSYFRASDTQYF. The sequenced DNA is TGTGCCAGCAGTTACTTTAGAGCCTCAGATACGCAGTATTTT.